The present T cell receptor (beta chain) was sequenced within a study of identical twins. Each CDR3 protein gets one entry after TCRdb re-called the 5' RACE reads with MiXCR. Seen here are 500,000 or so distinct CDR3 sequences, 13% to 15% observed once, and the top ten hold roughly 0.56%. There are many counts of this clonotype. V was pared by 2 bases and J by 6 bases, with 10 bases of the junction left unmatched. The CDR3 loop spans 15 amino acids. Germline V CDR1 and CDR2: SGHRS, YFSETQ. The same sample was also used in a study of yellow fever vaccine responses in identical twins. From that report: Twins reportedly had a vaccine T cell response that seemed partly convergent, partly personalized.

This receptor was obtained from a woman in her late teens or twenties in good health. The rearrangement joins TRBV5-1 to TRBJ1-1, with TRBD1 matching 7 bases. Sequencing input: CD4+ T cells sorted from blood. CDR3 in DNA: TGCGCCAGCAGCTTTACAACACGGGACAGTCCTGAAGCTTTCTTT. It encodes CASSFTTRDSPEAFF. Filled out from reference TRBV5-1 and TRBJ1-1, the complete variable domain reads KAGVTQTPRYLIKTRGQQVTLSCSPISGHRSVSWYQQTPGQGLQFLFEYFSETQRNKGNFPGRFSGRQFSNSRSEMNVSTLELGDSALYLCASSFTTRDSPEAFFGQGTRLTVV.